The rows below give T cell receptor beta chains drawn from one sample of a study of CD8 T cells in ankylosing spondylitis. TCRdb analysed the 5' RACE reads with MiXCR anew, one entry per CDR3 protein. The sample consists of around 890,000 distinct CDR3 sequences, 10% to 15% of them appearing once. Sequenced input: blood, either unsorted or a sorted T cell fraction (not recorded which). The receptors here all came from a male donor with ankylosing spondylitis. Each CDR3 is given with its conserved first and last residue. A D gene is named only where the DNA matches it firmly. Size values are once, few and many counts, or a class for expanded clones, and some rows have none.

few	TRBV20-1	TRBJ2-3	NA	TGCAGTGCTCCGGGATCCACAGGAGATACGCAGTATTTT	CSAPGSTGDTQYF
NA	TRBV5-6	TRBJ2-7	NA	TGTGCCAGCAGCTCCAGTTCACGGTCCTACTCCTACGAGCAGTACTTC	CASSSSSRSYSYEQYF
few	TRBV9	TRBJ1-2	NA	TGTGCCAGCAGCTTTCCGGTCGCCGAAGAGTGTGGCTACACCTTC	CASSFPVAEECGYTF
NA	TRBV5-1	TRBJ2-7	NA	TGCGCCAGCAGCTTCGGACGGGGGACCTACGAGCAGTACTTC	CASSFGRGTYEQYF
NA	TRBV5-6	TRBJ2-3	TRBD1	TGTGCCAGCAGCCAACAGGGGACGGCAGATACGCAGTATTTT	CASSQQGTADTQYF
many	TRBV5-1	TRBJ2-1	NA	TGCGCCAGCAACTTGGACAGTTACAATGAGCAGTTCTTC	CASNLDSYNEQFF
NA	TRBV5-6	TRBJ1-4	NA	TGTGCCAGCAGCGTACAGGGCCGGAGTGAAAAACTGTTTTTT	CASSVQGRSEKLFF
NA	TRBV2	TRBJ2-3	TRBD1	TGTGCCAGCAGGGCAGGGGGCGCGACGGCGCTGCGAGGAGGAGATACGCAGTATTTT	CASRAGGATALRGGDTQYF
NA	TRBV20-1	TRBJ1-4	NA	TGCAGTGGGAGGAGACAGAGTAATGAAAAACTGTTTTTT	CSGRRQSNEKLFF
NA	TRBV9	TRBJ1-6	NA	TGTGCCAGCAGCGTAGGAGGGTGGAACTCACCCCTCCACTTT	CASSVGGWNSPLHF
many	TRBV6-1	TRBJ2-7	TRBD1	TGTGCCAGCAGTCTCCGGGACAGGTGGACCTACGAGCAGTACTTC	CASSLRDRWTYEQYF
many	TRBV20-1	TRBJ2-7	TRBD1	TGCAGTGCTTCCAGGGGGAGCTCCTACGAGCAGTACTTC	CSASRGSSYEQYF
many	TRBV4-3	TRBJ1-2	NA	TGCGCCAGCAGCCAGGGGTTCCAGGGCAACTATGGCTACACCTTC	CASSQGFQGNYGYTF
few	TRBV12-3/TRBV12-4	TRBJ1-1	TRBD1	TGTGCCAGCAGTTTAAAGGGACAGGGGGCAAACACTGAAGCTTTCTTT	CASSLKGQGANTEAFF
NA	TRBV6-5	TRBJ2-7	TRBD2	TGTGCCAGCAGTTACGGACTAGCGAGCTCCTACGAGCAGTACTTC	CASSYGLASSYEQYF
few	TRBV20-1	TRBJ1-1	NA	TGCAGTGCTAGGGATTTACAGACTTCAATGAACACTGAAGCTTTCTTT	CSARDLQTSMNTEAFF
few	TRBV6-2/TRBV6-3	TRBJ1-1	NA	TGTGCCAGCAGAACGGCGGGGCTTAGCACTGAAGCTTTCTTT	CASRTAGLSTEAFF
few	TRBV29-1	TRBJ2-1	TRBD2	TGCAGCGTTAGGGGACTAGCGGTTTACAATGAGCAGTTCTTC	CSVRGLAVYNEQFF
NA	TRBV7-1	TRBJ2-3	NA	TGTGCCAGCAGCTACGGGATCAGGAGCACAGATACGCAGTATTTT	CASSYGIRSTDTQYF
many	TRBV6-5	TRBJ1-2	TRBD1	TGTGCCAGCAGTTTCGACAGGGTCTATGGCTACACCTTC	CASSFDRVYGYTF
few	TRBV5-1	TRBJ2-3	TRBD2	TGCGCCAGCAGCTCCGGCGGGACTAGCGGGAGGGTTGCGCAGTATTTT	CASSSGGTSGRVAQYF
few	TRBV6-5	TRBJ1-2	TRBD1	TGTGCCAGCAGTTACTCGAGTGTTCAGGGGGCCTATGGCTACACCTTC	CASSYSSVQGAYGYTF
many	TRBV20-1	TRBJ1-5	NA	TGCAGTGCTAGCAAGGGTCAGCCCCAGCATTTT	CSASKGQPQHF
few	TRBV28	TRBJ2-7	NA	TGTGCCAGCAGTGTGGAGCGCGAGAGCTCCTACGAGCAGTACTTC	CASSVERESSYEQYF
few	TRBV10-3	TRBJ2-3	TRBD2	TGTGCCATCAGGGGGACTAGCGGGAGAGGCGCAGATACGCAGTATTTT	CAIRGTSGRGADTQYF
NA	TRBV11-1	TRBJ2-1	TRBD1	TGTGCCAGCAGCTCCACCTGGGACAGGGGGATACGGGATGACCAGCAGTTCTTC	CASSSTWDRGIRDDQQFF
NA	TRBV19	TRBJ1-1	TRBD1	TGTGCCGGACAGGGGGCACCTGAAGCTTTCTTT	CAGQGAPEAFF
NA	TRBV28	TRBJ2-5	TRBD2	TGTGCCAGCAGTTTCCTAGCGGGGAGAGAGGTAGGAGAGACCCAGTACTTC	CASSFLAGREVGETQYF
NA	TRBV6-1	TRBJ1-3	TRBD1	TGTGCCAGCAGCCGGGACAGAGGAAACACCATATATTTT	CASSRDRGNTIYF
few	TRBV20-1	TRBJ2-7	NA	TGCAGTGCTCCCTACCTAAGCTCCTACGAGCAGTACTTC	CSAPYLSSYEQYF
NA	TRBV7-2	TRBJ2-3	TRBD1	TGTGCCAGCAGCCCCAAACGCCAGGGGGTAGGGACAGATACGCAGTATTTT	CASSPKRQGVGTDTQYF
NA	TRBV4-3	TRBJ2-6	NA	TGCGCCAGCAGCCAAGAGCCCCCCTCTGGGGCCAACGTCCTGACTTTC	CASSQEPPSGANVLTF
NA	TRBV5-1	TRBJ2-2	NA	TGCGCCAGCAGCTTGCTCAGGGGGGACACCGGGGAGCTGTTTTTT	CASSLLRGDTGELFF
NA	TRBV7-2	TRBJ2-1	TRBD2	TGTGCCAGCAGCACGGGAGGATTCTACTCCTACAATGAGCAGTTCTTC	CASSTGGFYSYNEQFF
NA	TRBV6-1	TRBJ2-7	NA	TGTGCCAGCAGACGCCGTGCTACCCCCTCTCGGGAGCAGTACTTC	CASRRRATPSREQYF
NA	TRBV7-8	TRBJ2-1	NA	TGTGCCGAGGGGGGCTACAATGAGCAGTTCTTC	CAEGGYNEQFF
few	TRBV6-2/TRBV6-3	TRBJ2-3	NA	TGTGCCAGCAGTAAAACTAGGCTAGCCAAGAATACGCAGTATTTT	CASSKTRLAKNTQYF
few	TRBV7-9	TRBJ1-2	NA	TGTGCCAGCAGCTTAGTTCGGGAGGCGTCCTATGGCTACACCTTC	CASSLVREASYGYTF
few	TRBV6-1	TRBJ1-4	NA	TGTGCCAGCAGCCCCCGAAGTGGGTGGACTAATGAAAAACTGTTTTTT	CASSPRSGWTNEKLFF
NA	TRBV10-3	TRBJ1-6	TRBD1	TGTGCCATCAGTGAGTCGTGGGGGACAGGGGACCCAGGAAATTCACCCCTCCACTTT	CAISESWGTGDPGNSPLHF
once	TRBV6-1	TRBJ1-2	NA	TGTGCCAGCAGTGTACAACCAGGGGAGTATGGCTACACCTTC	CASSVQPGEYGYTF
NA	TRBV20-1	TRBJ2-1	TRBD1	TGCAGTGCTAGACTGCCAGGGGGCGTCTACAATGAGCAGTTCTTC	CSARLPGGVYNEQFF
many	TRBV7-2	TRBJ2-7	NA	TGTGCCAGCAGCTCTGCCTACGAGCAGTACTTC	CASSSAYEQYF
NA	TRBV5-1	TRBJ2-2	TRBD1	TGCGCCAGTACGACAGGGGCGGGCACCGGGGAGCTGTTTTTT	CASTTGAGTGELFF
NA	TRBV6-2/TRBV6-3	TRBJ2-7	NA	TGTGCCAGCAGTTTCCGACAGGCCTACGAGCAGTACTTC	CASSFRQAYEQYF
few	TRBV9	TRBJ2-7	TRBD2	TGTGCCAGCAGCCCGAGGACTAGCGGTTTCTACGAGCAGTACTTC	CASSPRTSGFYEQYF
NA	TRBV15	TRBJ2-7	TRBD1	TGTGCCACCAGCAGAGGTACCCTTGGGACAGGGGTTTACGAGCAGTACTTC	CATSRGTLGTGVYEQYF